Listed below are T cell receptor beta chains from one sample, sequenced in a study of PD-L1 blockade in urothelial cancer. Using immunoSEQ multiplex PCR, the repertoire was profiled, and TCRdb retains in-frame clones only, with some absent. The sample holds roughly 48,000 clones, under 90% seen once. This sample comprised PBMCs, obtained around atezolizumab (anti-PD-L1) treatment. The origin of the receptors is a man aged 40-50 years with urothelial cancer. The CDR3 runs from the conserved cysteine through the conserved F or W. D genes are given only for firm matches. Clone size is stated in some rows and not others, as once, few, many or a class when expanded.

abundance,d_gene,j_gene,v_gene,CDR3nt,CDR3aa
NA,TRBD2,TRBJ2-1,TRBV11-3,TGTGCCAGCAGCTTTCACCTAGCGGGCCACAATGAGCAGTTCTTC,CASSFHLAGHNEQFF
NA,NA,TRBJ1-5,TRBV19,TGTGCCAGTAGCCTTTCCGGGACTGGGGATCAGCCCCAGCATTTT,CASSLSGTGDQPQHF
NA,TRBD2,TRBJ2-5,TRBV9,TGTGCCAGCAGCGTCGGGGGACTAGCGGGAACGTTGGCAGAGACCCAGTACTTC,CASSVGGLAGTLAETQYF
NA,NA,TRBJ1-2,TRBV28,TGTGCCAGCAGTTTGGGACTTAACTATGGCTACACCTTC,CASSLGLNYGYTF
NA,TRBD2,TRBJ2-1,TRBV12-5,TGTGCTAGTGGTTTGGTAGGGGCGGGAGCGCCCAATGAGCAGTTCTTC,CASGLVGAGAPNEQFF
NA,NA,TRBJ2-3,TRBV4-1,TGCGCCAGCAGCCGGACTATGTGGCGAGGTGGGGGCACAGATACGCAGTATTTT,CASSRTMWRGGGTDTQYF
few,NA,TRBJ2-1,TRBV19,TGTGCCAGTAGAGGTGCTAGCTCCTACAATGAGCAGTTCTTC,CASRGASSYNEQFF
NA,NA,TRBJ2-1,TRBV29-1,TGCAGCGTTGAACTTACGGTAAACAATGAGCAGTTCTTC,CSVELTVNNEQFF
NA,TRBD1,TRBJ2-1,TRBV7-3,TGTGCCAGCAGCGAGGGTTGGGACAGGACAAGTGAGCAGTTCTTC,CASSEGWDRTSEQFF
NA,NA,TRBJ2-5,TRBV29-1,TGCAGCGTTGCCCTTAAGGGACACTTGTACCAAGAGACCCAGTACTTC,CSVALKGHLYQETQYF
NA,TRBD1,TRBJ2-1,TRBV28,TGTGCCATACATGGGACAGGGCGACACTACAATGAGCAGTTCTTC,CAIHGTGRHYNEQFF
NA,TRBD1,TRBJ2-5,TRBV6-1,TGTGCCAGCGAGGACAGGGTCGGTGAGACCCAGTACTTC,CASEDRVGETQYF
NA,NA,TRBJ1-1,TRBV30,TGTGCCTGGAGGGTTCAGATAAACACTGAAGCTTTCTTT,CAWRVQINTEAFF
NA,TRBD1,TRBJ2-7,TRBV27,TGTGCCAGCAGTTGGGGACAGGGCGGGAACGAGCAGTACTTC,CASSWGQGGNEQYF
NA,TRBD2,TRBJ2-1,TRBV5-1,TGCGCCAGCAGCTTATTCCGGGGGGAGGATGAGCAGTTCTTC,CASSLFRGEDEQFF